This T cell receptor (beta chain) appears in the sequencing data of a study of T cells in Graves' hyperthyroidism and ophthalmopathy. TCR beta CDR3 region amplification was performed from RNA transcripts. Using the HTBI primer set, a first-round RT-PCR was run on the TCR CDR3. TCRdb analysed the multiplex PCR reads with MiXCR anew, one entry per CDR3 protein. Of around 690,000 distinct CDR3 sequences listed, around 20% are singletons. This clonotype was recorded a few times. Antigen unknown. Study outcomes and limitations: Most thyroid clonotypes that were expanded above 0.001 also turned up in blood. The model's output predicted ophthalmopathy at a median of about 5.9 months prior to onset.

The germline gives CDR1 LNHDA, CDR2 SQIVND (reference sequence). This CDR3 is built from 17 residues. V was pared by 5 bases and J by 4 bases, with 13 bases of the junction left unmatched. Patients were excluded because of uncontrolled infection, other autoimmune disease, pregnancy or lactation. The receptor's source is a man aged 30 to 39 with Graves' ophthalmopathy. The sample taken for sequencing was blood. V is TRBV19 and J is TRBJ2-2; 7 nucleotides line up with TRBD2. As DNA, the CDR3 is TGTGCCAGTAGTGCTAAGGGGCGGGAGTCGCCCACCGGGGAGCTGTTTTTT. Translated: CASSAKGRESPTGELFF.